Listed below are T cell receptor beta chains from one sample, sequenced in a study of sequential checkpoint blockade in melanoma. Method: immunoSEQ multiplex PCR; TCRdb's copy keeps in-frame clones and lacks some. The top ten clones hold 11% to 15% of a sample with 9,000 to 10,000 clones, about three quarters of them seen once. Material: CD8+ T cells sorted from blood (inferred from file names), obtained from a patient given nivolumab and ipilimumab in sequence. These TCRs come from a human donor with melanoma. Each CDR3 is given with its conserved first and last residue. The order of the fields is CDR3 protein, CDR3 DNA, clone size, J gene, D gene, V gene. The D gene is left open where the match is weak. The size of a clone is reported for some rows only, either as once, few or many, or as a class for expanded clones.

CDR3aa: CASSPTSVADTQYF; CDR3nt: TGTGCCAGCAGCCCTACTAGTGTCGCAGATACGCAGTATTTT; abundance: -; j_gene: TRBJ2-3; d_gene: -; v_gene: TRBV6-4
CDR3aa: CASSLEDRVNTEAFF; CDR3nt: TGTGCCAGCAGCTTAGAGGACAGGGTGAACACTGAAGCTTTCTTT; abundance: -; j_gene: TRBJ1-1; d_gene: TRBD1; v_gene: TRBV7-9
CDR3aa: CASSPNRGDEQYF; CDR3nt: TGTGCCAGCAGCCCTAACAGGGGGGACGAGCAGTACTTC; abundance: -; j_gene: TRBJ2-7; d_gene: TRBD1; v_gene: TRBV5-4
CDR3aa: CASSESSGGYEQFF; CDR3nt: TGTGCCAGCAGTGAGTCTAGCGGGGGGTATGAGCAGTTCTTC; abundance: -; j_gene: TRBJ2-1; d_gene: TRBD2; v_gene: TRBV6-4
CDR3aa: CASSPGTEAFF; CDR3nt: TGTGCCAGCAGCCCAGGCACTGAAGCTTTCTTT; abundance: -; j_gene: TRBJ1-1; d_gene: -; v_gene: TRBV9
CDR3aa: CASSVVWTGKNGELFF; CDR3nt: TGTGCCAGCAGCGTAGTGTGGACAGGGAAGAACGGGGAGCTGTTTTTT; abundance: -; j_gene: TRBJ2-2; d_gene: TRBD1; v_gene: TRBV9
CDR3aa: CASSDSGQNSPLHF; CDR3nt: TGTGCCAGCAGTGACTCGGGACAAAATTCACCCCTCCACTTT; abundance: -; j_gene: TRBJ1-6; d_gene: -; v_gene: TRBV6-4
CDR3aa: CASSLSVTNYGYTF; CDR3nt: TGTGCCAGCAGTTTATCAGTCACAAACTATGGCTACACCTTC; abundance: -; j_gene: TRBJ1-2; d_gene: -; v_gene: TRBV27
CDR3aa: CASSIGLPNEQFF; CDR3nt: TGTGCCAGTAGTATAGGGCTCCCCAATGAGCAGTTCTTC; abundance: -; j_gene: TRBJ2-1; d_gene: -; v_gene: TRBV19
CDR3aa: CASRQGYRDRGAGDEAFF; CDR3nt: TGTGCCAGCAGGCAAGGATACCGGGACAGGGGGGCTGGGGATGAAGCTTTCTTT; abundance: -; j_gene: TRBJ1-1; d_gene: TRBD1; v_gene: TRBV2
CDR3aa: CASSQGTGRRDQPQHF; CDR3nt: TGCGCCAGCAGCCAAGGGACAGGGAGGAGGGATCAGCCCCAGCATTTT; abundance: -; j_gene: TRBJ1-5; d_gene: TRBD1; v_gene: TRBV4-1
CDR3aa: CASSDPGLFNYGYTF; CDR3nt: TGCGCCAGCAGCGATCCGGGACTGTTTAACTATGGCTACACCTTC; abundance: -; j_gene: TRBJ1-2; d_gene: -; v_gene: TRBV5-1
CDR3aa: CASSLAGHNEQFF; CDR3nt: TGTGCCAGCAGTTTAGCGGGACACAATGAGCAGTTCTTC; abundance: -; j_gene: TRBJ2-1; d_gene: -; v_gene: TRBV27
CDR3aa: CSVDRGYTGELFF; CDR3nt: TGCAGCGTTGACCGGGGGTACACCGGGGAGCTGTTTTTT; abundance: -; j_gene: TRBJ2-2; d_gene: -; v_gene: TRBV29-1
CDR3aa: CAISPTGRGYEQYF; CDR3nt: TGTGCCATCAGTCCGACAGGGCGCGGGTACGAGCAGTACTTC; abundance: -; j_gene: TRBJ2-7; d_gene: TRBD1; v_gene: TRBV10-3
CDR3aa: CASSEAGTASTEAFF; CDR3nt: TGTGCCAGCAGTGAAGCGGGGACAGCTAGCACTGAAGCTTTCTTT; abundance: few; j_gene: TRBJ1-1; d_gene: TRBD1; v_gene: TRBV6-1
CDR3aa: CASSPSGGGGNQPQHF; CDR3nt: TGTGCCAGCAGCCCGAGTGGGGGAGGGGGCAATCAGCCCCAGCATTTT; abundance: -; j_gene: TRBJ1-5; d_gene: -; v_gene: TRBV16
CDR3aa: CASTSPGDRSGYTF; CDR3nt: TGTGCCAGCACCTCCCCGGGGGACAGGAGCGGCTACACCTTC; abundance: few; j_gene: TRBJ1-2; d_gene: TRBD1; v_gene: TRBV28
CDR3aa: CASSAGTGSFDEQYF; CDR3nt: TGTGCCAGCAGTGCAGGGACAGGGAGCTTTGACGAGCAGTACTTC; abundance: -; j_gene: TRBJ2-7; d_gene: TRBD1; v_gene: TRBV27
CDR3aa: CASSDAPEPNTGELFF; CDR3nt: TGTGCCAGCAGTGACGCCCCGGAGCCGAACACCGGGGAGCTGTTTTTT; abundance: -; j_gene: TRBJ2-2; d_gene: -; v_gene: TRBV2
CDR3aa: CASSTDTGTGANVLTF; CDR3nt: TGTGCCAGTAGTACAGACACAGGGACCGGGGCCAACGTCCTGACTTTC; abundance: few; j_gene: TRBJ2-6; d_gene: -; v_gene: TRBV19
CDR3aa: CASSPPTGDNEKLFF; CDR3nt: TGTGCCAGCTCACCACCGACAGGTGATAATGAAAAACTGTTTTTT; abundance: -; j_gene: TRBJ1-4; d_gene: -; v_gene: TRBV18
CDR3aa: CASSPGQYLTLNYGYTF; CDR3nt: TGTGCCAGCAGCCCTGGACAGTACCTAACGCTGAACTATGGCTACACCTTC; abundance: -; j_gene: TRBJ1-2; d_gene: -; v_gene: TRBV27
CDR3aa: CASNTQGRIDYNEQFF; CDR3nt: TGCGCCAGCAATACACAGGGTAGGATTGATTACAATGAGCAGTTCTTC; abundance: -; j_gene: TRBJ2-1; d_gene: -; v_gene: TRBV10-2
CDR3aa: CASSPEQGWETQYF; CDR3nt: TGTGCCAGCAGTCCTGAACAGGGGTGGGAGACCCAGTACTTC; abundance: -; j_gene: TRBJ2-5; d_gene: TRBD1; v_gene: TRBV27
CDR3aa: CASSLGGSGGSYNEQFF; CDR3nt: TGCGCCAGCAGCTTGGGAGGTAGCGGGGGCTCCTACAATGAGCAGTTCTTC; abundance: -; j_gene: TRBJ2-1; d_gene: TRBD2; v_gene: TRBV5-1
CDR3aa: CASSEARLSGANVLTF; CDR3nt: TGTGCCAGCAGTGAAGCGCGGCTCTCTGGGGCCAACGTCCTGACTTTC; abundance: -; j_gene: TRBJ2-6; d_gene: -; v_gene: TRBV2
CDR3aa: CASSRGLAGGDEQFF; CDR3nt: TGCGCCAGCAGCCGAGGACTAGCGGGAGGGGATGAGCAGTTCTTC; abundance: -; j_gene: TRBJ2-1; d_gene: TRBD2; v_gene: TRBV4-1
CDR3aa: CASSEPSGTDTQYF; CDR3nt: TGTGCCAGCAGTGAACCTAGCGGCACAGATACGCAGTATTTT; abundance: -; j_gene: TRBJ2-3; d_gene: -; v_gene: TRBV6-1
CDR3aa: CASSQGTSYEQYF; CDR3nt: TGCGCCAGCAGCCAAGGGACTTCCTACGAGCAGTACTTC; abundance: -; j_gene: TRBJ2-7; d_gene: -; v_gene: TRBV4-1
CDR3aa: CASGLGRADEKLFF; CDR3nt: TGTGCTAGTGGTTTGGGCAGGGCTGATGAAAAACTGTTTTTT; abundance: -; j_gene: TRBJ1-4; d_gene: -; v_gene: TRBV12-5
CDR3aa: CASSVGAGNTEAFF; CDR3nt: TGTGCCAGCAGTGTAGGAGCGGGGAACACTGAAGCTTTCTTT; abundance: -; j_gene: TRBJ1-1; d_gene: -; v_gene: TRBV6-1
CDR3aa: CASSLGDMSSTDTQYF; CDR3nt: TGTGCCAGCAGCCTGGGAGATATGTCTAGCACAGATACGCAGTATTTT; abundance: once; j_gene: TRBJ2-3; d_gene: -; v_gene: TRBV14
CDR3aa: CATSPIRTGKETQYF; CDR3nt: TGTGCCACCAGCCCCATCCGGACAGGGAAAGAGACCCAGTACTTC; abundance: -; j_gene: TRBJ2-5; d_gene: TRBD1; v_gene: TRBV15
CDR3aa: CASSGDIRYEQYF; CDR3nt: TGTGCCAGCAGTGGGGACATCCGCTACGAGCAGTACTTC; abundance: -; j_gene: TRBJ2-7; d_gene: -; v_gene: TRBV6-1
CDR3aa: CSVDPGYNEQFF; CDR3nt: TGCAGCGTTGACCCCGGCTACAATGAGCAGTTCTTC; abundance: -; j_gene: TRBJ2-1; d_gene: -; v_gene: TRBV29-1
CDR3aa: CASHTGLYTDTQYF; CDR3nt: TGTGCCAGCCATACGGGACTCTACACAGATACGCAGTATTTT; abundance: -; j_gene: TRBJ2-3; d_gene: -; v_gene: TRBV27
CDR3aa: CASGPPGEYSPLHF; CDR3nt: TGTGCCAGCGGCCCCCCCGGGGAATATTCACCCCTCCACTTT; abundance: -; j_gene: TRBJ1-6; d_gene: -; v_gene: TRBV6-5
CDR3aa: CASGQGLGGGYTF; CDR3nt: TGTGCCAGCGGTCAGGGGCTTGGGGGTGGCTACACCTTC; abundance: -; j_gene: TRBJ1-2; d_gene: -; v_gene: TRBV5-6
CDR3aa: CASSPSDSRPTDGELFF; CDR3nt: TGTGCCAGCAGCCCTTCTGACAGCAGACCCACGGACGGGGAGCTGTTTTTT; abundance: few; j_gene: TRBJ2-2; d_gene: -; v_gene: TRBV27
CDR3aa: CASSVGGGTYNEQFF; CDR3nt: TGTGCCAGCAGCGTTGGTGGGGGCACCTACAATGAGCAGTTCTTC; abundance: -; j_gene: TRBJ2-1; d_gene: -; v_gene: TRBV9
CDR3aa: CASSQDFGEVEYGYTF; CDR3nt: -; abundance: -; j_gene: TRBJ1-2; d_gene: -; v_gene: TRBV4-1
CDR3aa: CASSLGTSQINYGYTF; CDR3nt: TGTGCCAGCAGCCTTGGCACCTCACAGATTAACTATGGCTACACCTTC; abundance: few; j_gene: TRBJ1-2; d_gene: -; v_gene: TRBV7-9
CDR3aa: CASSFIKGQGRATEQFF; CDR3nt: TGTGCCAGCAGCTTCATCAAGGGACAGGGGAGGGCTACTGAGCAGTTCTTC; abundance: -; j_gene: TRBJ2-1; d_gene: TRBD1; v_gene: TRBV11-2
CDR3aa: CSVEFRGFETQYF; CDR3nt: TGCAGCGTTGAATTCAGGGGGTTCGAGACCCAGTACTTC; abundance: -; j_gene: TRBJ2-5; d_gene: TRBD1; v_gene: TRBV29-1
CDR3aa: CASSPARQGWGAFF; CDR3nt: TGTGCCAGCAGCCCTGCCCGACAGGGATGGGGAGCTTTCTTT; abundance: -; j_gene: TRBJ1-1; d_gene: TRBD1; v_gene: TRBV5-6
CDR3aa: CASSPRGLSYNEQFF; CDR3nt: TGTGCCAGCAGCCCGCGGGGGTTGTCCTACAATGAGCAGTTCTTC; abundance: few; j_gene: TRBJ2-1; d_gene: TRBD2; v_gene: TRBV27
CDR3aa: CASSSNRDLNSPLHF; CDR3nt: TGTGCCAGCAGTTCCAACAGGGACCTTAATTCACCCCTCCACTTT; abundance: -; j_gene: TRBJ1-6; d_gene: -; v_gene: TRBV27
CDR3aa: CASNTRTDMSNQPQHF; CDR3nt: TGTGCCAGCAATACAAGGACAGATATGAGCAATCAGCCCCAGCATTTT; abundance: few; j_gene: TRBJ1-5; d_gene: -; v_gene: TRBV2
CDR3aa: CASSAGGGGETQYF; CDR3nt: TGTGCCAGCAGTGCTGGAGGGGGGGGAGAGACCCAGTACTTC; abundance: -; j_gene: TRBJ2-5; d_gene: -; v_gene: TRBV2
CDR3aa: CASSVDVSSGNTIYF; CDR3nt: TGTGCCAGCAGTGTCGATGTGAGCTCTGGAAACACCATATATTTT; abundance: -; j_gene: TRBJ1-3; d_gene: -; v_gene: TRBV6-1
CDR3aa: CASSQVERDSGELFF; CDR3nt: TGTGCCAGCAGCCAAGTGGAGCGGGATAGCGGGGAGCTGTTTTTT; abundance: -; j_gene: TRBJ2-2; d_gene: TRBD2; v_gene: TRBV4-2
CDR3aa: CASSLGPGETQYF; CDR3nt: TGTGCCAGCAGCTTAGGCCCCGGAGAGACCCAGTACTTC; abundance: few; j_gene: TRBJ2-5; d_gene: -; v_gene: TRBV7-6
CDR3aa: CASSMGPEAFF; CDR3nt: TGTGCCAGCAGTATGGGGCCTGAAGCTTTCTTT; abundance: -; j_gene: TRBJ1-1; d_gene: -; v_gene: TRBV27